The 9 T cell receptor beta chains in this list originate from one sample, sequenced in a study of T cells in Graves' hyperthyroidism and ophthalmopathy. Authors of the study amplified TCR beta CDR3 regions from RNA transcripts. HTBI primers drove first-round RT-PCR of the TCR CDR3. TCRdb ran MiXCR on the multiplex PCR reads and lists one entry per CDR3 protein. The sample has 450,000 to 500,000 distinct CDR3 sequences, approximately 23% seen once. Specimen: blood. The receptors derive from a woman in her 70s with Graves' ophthalmopathy.

This clonotype came up a few times. V is TRBV27 and J is TRBJ1-6; D might be TRBD1 (5 bases). The germline V and J ends were trimmed by 0 bases and 5 bases, with 8 bases remaining between them. The V gene's germline CDR1 is MNHEY and CDR2 SMNVEV (reference sequence). CDR3 size: 15 residues. The CDR3 coding sequence is TGTGCCAGCAGTTTATCGTTGGACAATAATTCACCCCTCCACTTT. Translating it yields CASSLSLDNNSPLHF.

A few counts support this clonotype. The genes are TRBV11-2 and TRBJ2-1, with D possibly matching TRBD2 (6 bases). CDR3 size: 15 residues. V was clipped by 0 bases and J by 6 bases, with 12 bases between them. From germline, CDR1 is SGHAT and CDR2 FQNNGV. The CDR3 bases are TGTGCCAGCAGCTTAGATCGGGCGGGGCCCAATGAGCAGTTCTTC. This sequence encodes CASSLDRAGPNEQFF.

This clonotype showed up many times. The rearrangement uses TRBV12-3 or TRBV12-4 and TRBJ1-2; 10 bases fit TRBD1. The CDR3 consists of 17 residues. The V segment lost 3 bases and the J segment 4 bases; nucleotides outside the gene matches: 11. The CDR3 bases are TGTGCCAGCAGTTTTTCACCGGGACAGGGGTTGGGCTATGGCTACACCTTC. This codes for CASSFSPGQGLGYGYTF.

Ten or more counts support this clonotype. The V and J genes are TRBV28 and TRBJ2-7; possibly TRBD2 for D (5 bases). With 2 bases removed from V and 6 bases from J, the gap between germline ends came to 17 bases. The CDR3 contains 15 residues. Per germline, CDR1 MDHEN and CDR2 SYDVKM. The CDR3 reads CASSLLDLPRTEQYF. DNA of the CDR3: TGTGCCAGCAGTTTACTGGACTTGCCAAGGACCGAGCAGTACTTC.

There are many counts of this clonotype. J is TRBJ1-1 and V is TRBV6-1; no clear D. V was clipped by 8 bases and J by 5 bases, with 12 bases between them. The CDR3 runs 12 residues. Germline lookup yields CDR1 MNHNS and CDR2 SASEGT. CDR3 sequence: CASLGLGTEAFF. The CDR3 DNA is TGTGCCAGCTTGGGTTTGGGGACTGAAGCTTTCTTT.

This clonotype was observed a few times. V is TRBV5-6 and J is TRBJ2-1; 7 positions match TRBD2. V was pared by 3 bases and J by 10 bases, with 7 bases of the junction left unmatched. Looked up from germline, CDR1 is SGHDT and CDR2 is YYEEEE. The CDR3 runs to 13 residues. Here the CDR3 reads CASSSGLVNEQFF. CDR3 bases: TGTGCCAGCAGCTCCGGACTAGTAAACGAGCAGTTCTTC.

This clonotype was counted a few times. The gene calls are TRBV10-3 and TRBJ2-2; 9 bases agree with TRBD1. Germline V CDR1 and CDR2: ENHRY, SYGVKD. The V gene end was trimmed by 6 bases and the J gene end by 4 bases; junction bases not matched to a gene: 3. The CDR3 loop spans 14 amino acids. CDR3 residues: CAIRDRGGTGELFF. The CDR3 DNA follows: TGTGCCATCAGGGACAGGGGTGGCACCGGGGAGCTGTTTTTT.

V is TRBV7-9 and J is TRBJ2-7; D ambiguous. The germline CDR1 and CDR2 sequences are SEHNR and FQNEAQ (reference sequence). Trimming stripped 5 bases from V and 7 bases from J, with 15 bases between. The CDR3 loop spans 13 amino acids. The CDR3 protein is CASSPVGYREQYF. In DNA form, the CDR3 reads TGTGCCAGCAGCCCAGTGGGCTATCGTGAGCAGTACTTC.

This clonotype was detected only a few times. The chain recombines TRBV11-2 with TRBJ2-1; 15 bases match TRBD2. V shed 6 bases, J shed 7 bases, and the junction held 25 bases outside the gene matches. This CDR3 spans 22 amino acids. The germline gives CDR1 SGHAT, CDR2 FQNNGV. DNA for the CDR3: TGTGCCAGCAGTCCCGGGCCCCTCTTTGGACTAGCGGGAGGGCCGGTGCGTAATGAGCAGTTCTTC. This sequence encodes CASSPGPLFGLAGGPVRNEQFF. The variable domain in full, with the rest retrieved from reference TRBV11-2 and TRBJ2-1, is EAGVAQSPRYKIIEKRQSVAFWCNPISGHATLYWYQQILGQGPKLLIQFQNNGVVDDSQLPKDRFSAERLKGVDSTLKIQPAKLEDSAVYLCASSPGPLFGLAGGPVRNEQFFGPGTRLTVL.